Below, one T cell receptor beta chain is given with its context. Its antigen is currently unknown. The time point is: roughly ten-day in vitro stimulation with candidate neoantigen peptide 6. Sequencing was performed with immunoSEQ multiplex PCR; in TCRdb, only in-frame clones are kept and a portion is missing. The data contain 14,000 or so clones, about 86% of them seen just once; the ten biggest clones take up 4.6%. These data are taken from a study of PD-1 blockade in mismatch repair-deficient tumors. Study overall: Patients had 11 to 13 mismatch repair-deficient cancer types and were previously treated and progressing.

V lost 4 bases, J lost 1 base, and 3 bases stayed unmatched. The CDR3 contains 15 residues. Germline CDR1 is SNHLY and CDR2 is FYNNEI. Study-wide results and caveats: Tumor-resident clones, often undetectable pretreatment in blood, expanded then contracted after pembrolizumab.

The gene calls are TRBV2 and TRBJ2-3; TRBD2 matches 9 bases. Source: cells cultured in vitro, taken from a patient treated with pembrolizumab. The TCR originated in an adult with mismatch repair-deficient cancer. CDR3 in DNA: TGTGCCAGCAGTGCCGTAGCGGGGGGCACAGATACGCAGTATTTT. Its translation is CASSAVAGGTDTQYF.